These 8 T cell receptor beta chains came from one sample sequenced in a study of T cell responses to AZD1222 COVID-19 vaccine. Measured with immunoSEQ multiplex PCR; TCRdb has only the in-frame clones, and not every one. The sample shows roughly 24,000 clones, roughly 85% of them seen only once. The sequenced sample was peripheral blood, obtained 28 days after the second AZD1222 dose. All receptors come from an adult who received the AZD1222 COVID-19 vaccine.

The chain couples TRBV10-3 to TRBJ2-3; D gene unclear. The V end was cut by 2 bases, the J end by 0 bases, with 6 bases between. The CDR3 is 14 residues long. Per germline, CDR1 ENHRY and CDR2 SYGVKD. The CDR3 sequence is CAISEDPSTDTQYF. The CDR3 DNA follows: TGTGCCATCAGTGAGGACCCTAGCACAGATACGCAGTATTTT.

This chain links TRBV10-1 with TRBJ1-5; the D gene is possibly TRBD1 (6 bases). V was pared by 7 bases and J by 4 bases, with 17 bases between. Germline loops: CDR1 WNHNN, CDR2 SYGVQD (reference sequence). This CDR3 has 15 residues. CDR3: CASNILTGLNQPQHF. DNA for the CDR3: TGCGCCAGCAACATCTTGACAGGACTGAATCAGCCCCAGCATTTT.

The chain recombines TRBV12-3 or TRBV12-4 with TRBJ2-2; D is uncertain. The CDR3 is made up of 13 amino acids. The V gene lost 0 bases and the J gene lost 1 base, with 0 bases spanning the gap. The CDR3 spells CASSLANTGELFF. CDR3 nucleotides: TGTGCCAGCAGTTTAGCGAACACCGGGGAGCTGTTTTTT.

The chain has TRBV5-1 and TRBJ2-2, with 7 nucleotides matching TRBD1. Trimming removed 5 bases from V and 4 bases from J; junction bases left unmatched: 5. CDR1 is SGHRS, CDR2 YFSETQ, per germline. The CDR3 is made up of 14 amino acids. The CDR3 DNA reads TGCGCCAGCAGGGAGACAGGGTTCACCGGGGAGCTGTTTTTT. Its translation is CASRETGFTGELFF.

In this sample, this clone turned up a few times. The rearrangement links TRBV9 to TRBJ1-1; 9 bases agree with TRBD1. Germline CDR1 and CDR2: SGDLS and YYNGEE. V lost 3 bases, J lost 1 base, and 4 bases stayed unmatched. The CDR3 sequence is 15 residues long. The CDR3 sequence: CASSGGQGTNTEAFF. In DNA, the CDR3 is TGTGCCAGCAGCGGAGGACAGGGGACGAACACTGAAGCTTTCTTT.

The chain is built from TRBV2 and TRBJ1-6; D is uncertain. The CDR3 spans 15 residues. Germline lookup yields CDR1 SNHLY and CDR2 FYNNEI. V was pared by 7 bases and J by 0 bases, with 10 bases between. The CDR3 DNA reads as TGTGCCAGCACCGGCCAGAGCTCCTATAATTCACCCCTCCACTTT. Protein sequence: CASTGQSSYNSPLHF.

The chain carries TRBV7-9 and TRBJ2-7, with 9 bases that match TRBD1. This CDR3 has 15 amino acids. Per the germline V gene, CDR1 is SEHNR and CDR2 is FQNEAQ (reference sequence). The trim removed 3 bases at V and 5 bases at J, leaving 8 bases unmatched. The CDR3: CASSLAGTGIHEQYF. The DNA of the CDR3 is TGTGCCAGCAGCTTGGCCGGGACAGGGATCCACGAGCAGTACTTC.

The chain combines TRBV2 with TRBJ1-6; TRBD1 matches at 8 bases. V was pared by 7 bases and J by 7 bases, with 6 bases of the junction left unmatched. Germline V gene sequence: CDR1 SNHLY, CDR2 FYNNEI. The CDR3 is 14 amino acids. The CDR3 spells CASKDRVENSPLHF. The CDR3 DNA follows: TGTGCCAGCAAGGACAGGGTTGAAAATTCACCCCTCCACTTT.